The 9 T cell receptor beta chains below come from one sample, sequenced in a study of response to subunit inactivated influenza vaccine (dated by TCRdb to 2016 to 2019). Read against the paper, the sample's time point label means: approximately 40 days after influenza vaccine administration. The library was generated by RT-PCR. Sequencing was carried out with an Illumina HiSeq 2500. TCRdb took the public reads, trimmed them with fastp at Q25, ran MiXCR for clone calling and kept in-frame beta chains. When rows share a CDR3 protein, they turn into one entry using the most common DNA and genes. For this sample the table gives 500,000 or so distinct CDR3 sequences, of which roughly 11% were detected only once. The ten largest clones capture approximately 12% of the sample. Specimen: PBMCs from blood, collected 45 days after vaccination. The receptors were gathered from a man aged 50 or older who received an inactivated influenza vaccine. Donor details come from another sample of the same person, matched by shared clones.

This clonotype was counted only a few times. The V gene is TRBV14, the J gene TRBJ1-2; D uncertain. The V end was cut by 1 base, the J end by 8 bases, with 14 bases between. This CDR3 has 14 residues. CDR1 and CDR2 (germline): SGHDN, FVKESK. The CDR3 sequence is CASSQGQTTKGYTF. In DNA, the CDR3 is TGTGCCAGCAGCCAAGGTCAAACAACAAAGGGCTACACCTTC.

V gene TRBV2 combines with J gene TRBJ2-7; D might be TRBD2 (6 bases). The germline V and J ends were trimmed by 5 bases and 6 bases, with 17 bases remaining between them. Germline loops: CDR1 SNHLY, CDR2 FYNNEI. The CDR3 is 14 amino acids. CDR3 sequence reads: CASSRGIAAGEQYF. In DNA, the CDR3 is TGTGCCAGCAGTCGCGGGATAGCTGCGGGCGAGCAGTACTTC. The complete variable domain, with remaining parts taken from reference TRBV2 and TRBJ2-7, reads EPEVTQTPSHQVTQMGQEVILRCVPISNHLYFYWYRQILGQKVEFLVSFYNNEISEKSEIFDDQFSVERPDGSNFTLKIRSTKLEDSAMYFCASSRGIAAGEQYFGPGTRLTVT.

This clonotype was observed at least ten times. The gene calls are TRBV7-6 and TRBJ2-1; D is uncertain. The CDR3 sequence is 15 residues long. V was trimmed by 0 bases and J by 1 base, leaving 7 bases between them. Looked up from germline, CDR1 is SGHVS and CDR2 is FNYEAQ. This chain's CDR3 is CASSLAGRSYNEQFF. The CDR3, as DNA: TGTGCCAGCAGCTTAGCGGGAAGGTCCTACAATGAGCAGTTCTTC. The whole variable domain, filled in from reference TRBV7-6 and TRBJ2-1, reads GAGVSQSPRYKVTKRGQDVALRCDPISGHVSLYWYRQALGQGPEFLTYFNYEAQQDKSGLPNDRFSAERPEGSISTLTIQRTEQRDSAMYRCASSLAGRSYNEQFFGPGTRLTVL.

This clonotype was picked up a small number of times. The V call is TRBV10-3, the J call TRBJ2-2; 8 nucleotides align to TRBD1. This CDR3 contains 14 residues. Germline CDR1 ENHRY, CDR2 SYGVKD. The junction had 2 bases not matched to a gene; V was cut back by 4 bases and J by 4 bases. This CDR3 reads CAISAGGSTGELFF. The CDR3 DNA sequence: TGTGCCATCAGTGCAGGGGGCAGCACCGGGGAGCTGTTTTTT.

This clonotype was counted between two and nine times. This chain connects TRBV20-1 to TRBJ2-1; TRBD2 matches 9 bases. Unmatched junction bases numbered 6, after V lost 3 bases and J lost 3 bases. The CDR3 loop spans 15 amino acids. The germline V gene encodes CDR1 DFQATT and CDR2 SNEGSKA (reference sequence). The DNA for the CDR3 is TGCAGTGCTAGTGATAGCGGGAGTCTCTACAATGAGCAGTTCTTC. Residues: CSASDSGSLYNEQFF.

This clonotype was counted ten times or more. The chain has TRBV7-9 and TRBJ2-1; D gene unclear. Germline values: CDR1 SEHNR, CDR2 FQNEAQ (reference sequence). V lost 6 bases and J lost 8, with 17 bases in between. The CDR3 runs 14 residues. The DNA for the CDR3 is TGTGCCAGCAGACGAGGTCCTCTCGTTGATGAGCAGTTCTTC. It codes for CASRRGPLVDEQFF.

This clonotype has at least ten counts. The chain carries TRBV12-3 or TRBV12-4 and TRBJ1-6; D unresolved. The CDR3 extends over 14 amino acids. V lost 1 base and J lost 10, with 11 bases in between. CDR3 bases: TGTGCCAGCAGTTTAGAAGGAGATGGCTCACCCCTCCACTTT. Translating it yields CASSLEGDGSPLHF.

The rearrangement joins TRBV6-1 to TRBJ1-1; TRBD1 aligns across 7 bases. The J segment lost 4 bases and the V segment lost 5 bases, leaving 10 bases of the junction unmatched. The CDR3 runs to 15 residues. The germline V gene has CDR1 MNHNS and CDR2 SASEGT. The CDR3 DNA sequence: TGTGCCAGCAGTACCAGGACAGGTGGGGGCACTGAAGCTTTCTTT. Translation: CASSTRTGGGTEAFF.

This CDR3 reads CASNYTGSAYEQYF. The DNA for the CDR3 is TGTGCCAGCAACTATACAGGGAGCGCCTACGAGCAGTACTTC. The chain recombines TRBV6-1 with TRBJ2-7, with a weak D call TRBD1 (6 bases). Germline loops: CDR1 MNHNS, CDR2 SASEGT. Trimming removed 7 bases at V and 2 bases at J, with 15 bases between. This CDR3 contains 14 residues.